The 8 T cell receptor beta chains below come from one sample, sequenced in a study of cytotoxic CD8 clonotypes in ibrutinib-treated CLL. TCRdb keeps only in-frame clones here, not all; method: immunoSEQ multiplex PCR. The sample holds roughly 250,000 clones; roughly 70% are singletons and the top ten take approximately 15%. Sequencing used PBMCs, obtained after 24 months of ibrutinib treatment. These receptors originate from a human donor with chronic lymphocytic leukemia.

This chain joins TRBV10-3 and TRBJ1-2; 9 bases fit TRBD1. The ends lost 0 bases at V and 7 bases at J; junction bases unmatched: 9. The length of the CDR3 is 16 residues. Germline V CDR1 and CDR2: ENHRY, SYGVKD. The chain's CDR3 is CAISESTQGTGSGYTF. CDR3 in DNA: TGTGCCATCAGTGAGTCGACTCAGGGGACAGGGAGTGGCTACACCTTC.

The CDR3 coding sequence is TGTGCCAGCAGGTATACCCACCAAGAGACCCAGTACTTC. Its translation is CASRYTHQETQYF. The V and J genes are TRBV27 and TRBJ2-5; D ambiguous. This CDR3 has 13 amino acids. The V end was cut by 6 bases, the J end by 0 bases, with 8 bases between. The germline V gene has CDR1 MNHEY and CDR2 SMNVEV (reference sequence).

This chain uses TRBV28 with TRBJ1-2; possible D gene TRBD1, 6 bases. The V and J ends lost 1 base and 4 bases respectively, with 13 bases between them. Germline CDR1 is MDHEN and CDR2 is SYDVKM. The CDR3 spans 15 residues. Here the CDR3 DNA reads TGTGCCAGCAGTTTATATACAGGGTTTGCCTATGGCTACACCTTC. This encodes CASSLYTGFAYGYTF.

This clone was seen just once. This chain connects TRBV19 to TRBJ2-3; D might be TRBD1 (5 bases). CDR1 is LNHDA, CDR2 SQIVND, per germline (reference sequence). CDR3 length: 15 residues. Trimming removed 3 bases at V and 0 bases at J, with 10 bases between. This CDR3 reads CASSIRQTSTDTQYF. The CDR3 region has the DNA TGTGCCAGTAGTATTAGACAGACTAGCACAGATACGCAGTATTTT. The full variable domain, rest sourced from reference TRBV19 and TRBJ2-3, is DGGITQSPKYLFRKEGQNVTLSCEQNLNHDAMYWYRQDPGQGLRLIYYSQIVNDFQKGDIAEGYSVSREKKESFPLTVTSAQKNPTAFYLCASSIRQTSTDTQYFGPGTRLTVL.

The J gene is TRBJ1-1, the V gene TRBV7-9; TRBD1 agrees at 7 bases. This CDR3 is 15 amino acids long. With 1 base clipped from V and 4 bases from J, the junction kept 6 bases outside the gene matches. The germline gives CDR1 SEHNR, CDR2 FQNEAQ (reference sequence). The CDR3 DNA follows: TGTGCCAGCAGCTTAGATGGGCAGGGGGGCACTGAAGCTTTCTTT. It translates to CASSLDGQGGTEAFF.

This sequence joins TRBV27 and TRBJ1-2; 8 bases fit TRBD1. The CDR3 has 14 residues. Germline loops: CDR1 MNHEY, CDR2 SMNVEV (reference sequence). V shed 5 bases, J shed 8 bases, and the junction held 10 bases outside the gene matches. The chain's CDR3 is CASSIQQGGGGYTF. The CDR3 DNA follows: TGTGCCAGCAGTATTCAACAGGGGGGAGGCGGCTACACCTTC.

This chain joins TRBV27 and TRBJ1-4, with 7 bases lining up with TRBD1. Germline-derived CDR1 and CDR2 are MNHEY and SMNVEV (reference sequence). J lost 8 bases, V lost 9 bases, and 12 bases had no gene match. CDR3 length: 14 residues. The chain's CDR3 is CASGGTERGEKLFF. The CDR3 nucleotides are TGTGCCAGTGGGGGGACAGAGCGGGGCGAAAAACTGTTTTTT.

This clone was observed a handful of times. The V call is TRBV2, the J call TRBJ2-1; D could derive from TRBD1 or TRBD2 (5 bases each). Trimming cost V 7 bases and J 4 bases, with 8 bases left between them. The germline CDR1 and CDR2 sequences are SNHLY and FYNNEI. CDR3 length equals 12 residues. The CDR3 bases are TGTGCCAGCAACGGGGCTTACAATGAGCAGTTCTTC. This sequence encodes CASNGAYNEQFF.